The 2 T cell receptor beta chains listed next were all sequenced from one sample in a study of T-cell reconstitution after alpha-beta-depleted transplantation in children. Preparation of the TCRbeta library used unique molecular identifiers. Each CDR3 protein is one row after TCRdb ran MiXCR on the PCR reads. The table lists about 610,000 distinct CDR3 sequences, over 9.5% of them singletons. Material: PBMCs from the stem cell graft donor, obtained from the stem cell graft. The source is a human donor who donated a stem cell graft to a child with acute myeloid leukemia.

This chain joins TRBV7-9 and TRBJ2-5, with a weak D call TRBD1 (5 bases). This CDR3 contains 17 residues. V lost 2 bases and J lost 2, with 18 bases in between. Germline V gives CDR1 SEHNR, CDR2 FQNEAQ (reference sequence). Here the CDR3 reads CASSLNRGRASQETQYF. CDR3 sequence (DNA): TGTGCCAGCAGCTTAAATAGGGGCAGGGCCTCACAAGAGACCCAGTACTTC. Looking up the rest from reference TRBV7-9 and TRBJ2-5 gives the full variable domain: DTGVSQNPRHKITKRGQNVTFRCDPISEHNRLYWYRQTLGQGPEFLTYFQNEAQLEKSRLLSDRFSAERPKGSFSTLEIQRTEQGDSAMYLCASSLNRGRASQETQYFGPGTRLLVL.

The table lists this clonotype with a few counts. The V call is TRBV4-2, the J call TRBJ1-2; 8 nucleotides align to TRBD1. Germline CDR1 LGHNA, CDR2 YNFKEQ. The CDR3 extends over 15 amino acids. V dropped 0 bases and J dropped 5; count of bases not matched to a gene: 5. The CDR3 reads CASSQDRDRKYGYTF. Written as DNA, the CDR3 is TGTGCCAGCAGCCAAGACCGGGACAGGAAGTATGGCTACACCTTC.